The 29 T cell receptor beta chains listed next were all sequenced from one sample in a study of T cell changes during pregnancy in multiple sclerosis. TCRdb's table, derived via immunoSEQ multiplex PCR, lists solely in-frame clones and lacks some. The sample yields about 67,000 clones, 70% to 90% seen once. Sequences were derived from peripheral blood, sampled in the first trimester of pregnancy. These receptors came from a female donor with multiple sclerosis, enrolled in a pregnancy study.

This clone was seen a handful of times. The rearrangement uses TRBV5-1 and TRBJ2-2, with 7 bases identical to TRBD2. There are 16 residues in the CDR3. V was pared by 4 bases and J by 5 bases, with 11 bases of the junction left unmatched. Germline assignment: CDR1 SGHRS and CDR2 YFSETQ. The CDR3 is CASSLTGGRGTGELFF. The CDR3 DNA reads TGCGCCAGCAGCCTCACGGGGGGAAGAGGGACCGGGGAGCTGTTTTTT.

The V call is TRBV2, the J call TRBJ2-7; 8 positions agree with TRBD2. The CDR3 length is 15 residues. Germline CDR1 and CDR2: SNHLY and FYNNEI. After removal of 6 bases from V and 4 bases from J, the junction contained 11 bases not matched to a gene. In nucleotides, the CDR3 is TGTGCCAGCAGCGTAGCGGGGATGCCTCAGTACGAGCAGTACTTC. Translation: CASSVAGMPQYEQYF.

The chain is built from TRBV5-1 and TRBJ1-5; 10 bases fit TRBD1. The CDR3 totals 15 residues. Germline assignment: CDR1 SGHRS and CDR2 YFSETQ. V dropped 5 bases and J dropped 5; count of bases not matched to a gene: 7. The CDR3 spells CASRPTGTGDQPQHF. CDR3 coding DNA: TGCGCCAGCAGGCCTACCGGGACAGGGGATCAGCCCCAGCATTTT.

The chain uses TRBV19 and TRBJ1-4; D uncertain. Germline CDR1 LNHDA, CDR2 SQIVND (reference sequence). V dropped 5 bases and J dropped 3 bases, with 7 bases sitting between them. CDR3 size: 13 residues. CDR3 sequence reads: CASSPEPNEKLFF. For the CDR3, the DNA is TGTGCCAGTAGTCCGGAGCCTAATGAAAAACTGTTTTTT. The full variable domain, in which reference TRBV19 and TRBJ1-4 provide the parts outside the CDR3, is DGGITQSPKYLFRKEGQNVTLSCEQNLNHDAMYWYRQDPGQGLRLIYYSQIVNDFQKGDIAEGYSVSREKKESFPLTVTSAQKNPTAFYLCASSPEPNEKLFFGSGTQLSVL.

This chain connects TRBV5-6 to TRBJ1-1; D is unresolved. Between the trimmed V and J ends, which lost 0 bases and 3 bases, there was a span of 6 bases. Looked up from germline, CDR1 is SGHDT and CDR2 is YYEEEE. The CDR3 contains 13 residues. The CDR3 DNA reads TGTGCCAGCAGCTTGGTACAAGACACTGAAGCTTTCTTT. Its protein product is CASSLVQDTEAFF.

The rearrangement uses TRBV2 and TRBJ1-5; D not certain. The V end was cut by 4 bases, the J end by 5 bases, with 12 bases between. Germline CDR1 SNHLY, CDR2 FYNNEI. CDR3 length equals 14 residues. CDR3 sequence (DNA): TGTGCCAGCAGTGCCAGACCCAGCGATCAGCCCCAGCATTTT. This gives the protein CASSARPSDQPQHF.

V usage is TRBV6-6 and J usage is TRBJ2-6, with TRBD1 matching 9 bases. The germline V gene encodes CDR1 MNHNY and CDR2 SVGAGI (reference sequence). V dropped 5 bases and J dropped 3; count of bases not matched to a gene: 5. This CDR3 contains 16 residues. In DNA form, the CDR3 reads TGTGCCAGCAGTCAACAGGGGGCGGGTGGGGCCAACGTCCTGACTTTC. Its protein is CASSQQGAGGANVLTF.

The chain uses TRBV18 and TRBJ1-1; 7 nucleotides align to TRBD1. This CDR3 has 16 amino acids. Germline V gene data show CDR1 as KGHSH and CDR2 as LQKENI. The V gene end was trimmed by 1 base and the J gene end by 1 base; junction bases not matched to a gene: 6. CDR3: CASSPQGADGNTEAFF. In nucleotides, the CDR3 is TGTGCCAGCTCACCACAGGGGGCTGACGGGAACACTGAAGCTTTCTTT.

The rearrangement joins TRBV7-9 to TRBJ1-2; a possible D gene is TRBD1 (5 bases). Germline CDR1 reads SEHNR; CDR2 reads FQNEAQ (reference sequence). This CDR3 is 19 amino acids long. The V gene lost 0 bases and the J gene lost 8 bases, with 28 bases spanning the gap. CDR3 DNA sequence: TGTGCCAGCAGCTTAGCTACCAGACACTTCGCGGGGCGTTCGGGAGGCTACACCTTC. Translated: CASSLATRHFAGRSGGYTF.

The V and J genes are TRBV6-1 and TRBJ1-2, with a weak D call TRBD1 (6 bases). Germline V gives CDR1 MNHNS, CDR2 SASEGT. The V end was cut by 6 bases, the J end by 7 bases, with 21 bases between. The CDR3 runs 15 residues. The CDR3 DNA sequence: TGTGCCAGCAGCATTGTACAGGGAGAACGGGGTGGCTACACCTTC. Encoded protein: CASSIVQGERGGYTF.

The V call is TRBV9, the J call TRBJ2-3; 10 nucleotides line up with TRBD2. Germline trimming cut 3 bases from V and 5 bases from J; bases unmatched to any gene: 9. Germline CDR1 reads SGDLS; CDR2 reads YYNGEE. This CDR3 is 16 amino acids long. The CDR3 reads CASSGVSGRSGDTQYF. The DNA for the CDR3 is TGTGCCAGCAGCGGGGTTAGCGGGAGGTCTGGAGATACGCAGTATTTT.

This chain uses TRBV2 with TRBJ2-7; 8 bases are a match to TRBD1. CDR1 SNHLY and CDR2 FYNNEI come from the germline V gene. J lost 3 bases, V lost 7 bases, and 5 bases had no gene match. This CDR3 has 13 residues. For the CDR3, the DNA is TGTGCCAGCACATCCGGGACAGGCTACGAGCAGTACTTC. Translated, it gives CASTSGTGYEQYF.

This sequence joins TRBV10-2 and TRBJ2-7, with D possibly TRBD1 on 5 matching bases. Germline CDR1 reads WSHSY; CDR2 reads SAAADI. Trimming removed 6 bases from V and 1 base from J, with 13 bases in between. The CDR3 runs to 14 residues. The CDR3 DNA is TGCGCCAGCAGGTGGCAGGGTGGATCCTACGAGCAGTACTTC. Its translation: CASRWQGGSYEQYF.

CDR3 amino acids: CASSLGQGAFGLFF. CDR3 nucleotide sequence: TGTGCCAGCAGCTTGGGACAGGGGGCTTTTGGACTGTTTTTT. The rearrangement joins TRBV7-2 to TRBJ1-4; 12 bases agree with TRBD1. Germline-derived CDR1 and CDR2 are SGHTA and FQGNSA. This CDR3 has 14 amino acids. Trimming took 3 bases from V and 13 from J; bases not matched to a gene: 6.

The rearrangement links TRBV7-2 to TRBJ1-2; D gene unclear. CDR1 is SGHTA and CDR2 is FQGNSA in the germline V gene. The V gene lost 2 bases and the J gene lost 8 bases, with 12 bases spanning the gap. CDR3 size: 13 residues. The CDR3 protein is CASSLTGPGGYTF. CDR3 nucleotides: TGTGCCAGCAGCTTAACCGGACCGGGGGGCTACACCTTC.

This clone was observed once. V usage is TRBV13 and J usage is TRBJ1-2; 7 nucleotides agree with TRBD1. CDR1 is PRHDT and CDR2 is FYEKMQ in the germline V gene (reference sequence). V dropped 6 bases and J dropped 3; count of bases not matched to a gene: 7. This CDR3 contains 14 residues. The CDR3 DNA is TGTGCCAGCAGTCCTACAGGGGTTTACTATGGCTACACCTTC. Translated, it gives CASSPTGVYYGYTF.

The CDR3 DNA sequence: TGTGCCAGCAGGAATCTTGGACAGGGGAATCAGCCCCAGCATTTT. This gives the protein CASRNLGQGNQPQHF. The rearrangement uses TRBV6-1 and TRBJ1-5, with 9 bases identical to TRBD1. Germline values: CDR1 MNHNS, CDR2 SASEGT. Losses at the gene ends were 6 bases for V and 4 bases for J; bases not matched to a gene: 7. The CDR3 is made up of 15 amino acids.

The rearrangement joins TRBV5-1 to TRBJ2-1; 11 bases match TRBD2. V lost 0 bases, J lost 1 base, and 3 bases stayed unmatched. The germline V gene encodes CDR1 SGHRS and CDR2 YFSETQ. The CDR3 runs to 17 residues. The DNA of the CDR3 is TGCGCCAGCAGCTTGGGACTAGCGGGACCGTCCTACAATGAGCAGTTCTTC. Translated, it gives CASSLGLAGPSYNEQFF.

V gene TRBV30 combines with J gene TRBJ1-4, with D unclear. V dropped 7 bases and J dropped 8 bases, with 17 bases sitting between them. CDR1 is GTSNPN, CDR2 SVGIG, per germline (reference sequence). The CDR3 totals 13 residues. CDR3 sequence: CAYSLLTLEKLFF. Here the CDR3 DNA reads TGTGCCTATAGCCTCCTGACTTTAGAAAAACTGTTTTTT.

The chain employs TRBV6-5 and TRBJ1-2; D is unresolved. Germline V gene sequence: CDR1 MNHEY, CDR2 SVGAGI. The ends were cut back, 2 bases at V and 3 bases at J, with 7 bases in the middle. This CDR3 contains 13 residues. CDR3 sequence (DNA): TGTGCCAGCAGTTACGGAGGGTACTATGGCTACACCTTC. It is translated as CASSYGGYYGYTF.

This clone has a count of ten or more. The chain links TRBV29-1 to TRBJ1-2, with TRBD1 identical over 8 bases. The trim removed 4 bases at V and 2 bases at J, leaving 12 bases unmatched. Per germline, CDR1 SQVTM and CDR2 ANQGSEA. The CDR3 is made up of 16 amino acids. The CDR3 region has the DNA TGCAGCGTTGGAGTTAAAACCGGGACAGGAAACTATGGCTACACCTTC. Amino acid sequence: CSVGVKTGTGNYGYTF.

The rearrangement joins TRBV7-6 to TRBJ1-1; maybe TRBD1 (6 bases). V lost 2 bases, J lost 1 base, and 11 bases lay in between. The CDR3 runs 15 residues. Looked up from germline, CDR1 is SGHVS and CDR2 is FNYEAQ. CDR3 amino acids: CASSLTGFGNTEAFF. Written as DNA, the CDR3 is TGTGCCAGCAGCTTAACAGGGTTTGGGAACACTGAAGCTTTCTTT.

This clone turned up a few times. The chain combines TRBV7-6 with TRBJ2-3, with D maybe TRBD1 (5 bases). The CDR3 runs 14 residues. Trimming took off 2 bases at V and 3 bases at J, with 9 bases between the two ends. The V gene's germline CDR1 is SGHVS and CDR2 FNYEAQ. CDR3 nucleotides: TGTGCCAGCAGCTTAATGCAGGGTACAGATACGCAGTATTTT. Translated: CASSLMQGTDTQYF.

This clone was found once. The J gene is TRBJ2-5, the V gene TRBV4-3, with 11 bases that match TRBD1. With V trimmed by 4 bases and J by 3 bases, 4 bases remained unmatched. CDR3 size: 15 residues. The germline gives CDR1 LGHNA, CDR2 YSLEER. The CDR3 DNA is TGCGCCAGCAGCCCCCGGACAGGGGGCGAAGAGACCCAGTACTTC. It codes for CASSPRTGGEETQYF.

V gene TRBV18 combines with J gene TRBJ1-2, with D hard to call. There are 13 residues in the CDR3. Trimming pared 0 bases from V and 3 bases from J, leaving 5 bases between. The germline CDR1 and CDR2 sequences are KGHSH and LQKENI. In DNA form, the CDR3 reads TGTGCCAGCTCACCACCAGGAGACTATGGCTACACCTTC. It is translated as CASSPPGDYGYTF.

CDR3 bases: TGTGCCACCCAAAAGGGGGCTGTGAACACTGAAGCTTTCTTT. Translating gives CATQKGAVNTEAFF. The chain employs TRBV10-3 and TRBJ1-1; 7 bases align to TRBD1. V shed 10 bases, J shed 0 bases, and the junction held 8 bases outside the gene matches. CDR1 and CDR2 (germline): ENHRY, SYGVKD. This CDR3 spans 14 amino acids.

The V and J genes are TRBV19 and TRBJ1-2; no reliable D call. Germline CDR1 is LNHDA and CDR2 is SQIVND (reference sequence). The CDR3 is made up of 14 amino acids. Trimming left V 6 bases short and J 1 base short, with 12 bases between. CDR3 DNA sequence: TGTGCCAGTAGGCCGGGATCGAATAACTATGGCTACACCTTC. Translating it yields CASRPGSNNYGYTF. Variable domain in full (rest from reference TRBV19 and TRBJ1-2): DGGITQSPKYLFRKEGQNVTLSCEQNLNHDAMYWYRQDPGQGLRLIYYSQIVNDFQKGDIAEGYSVSREKKESFPLTVTSAQKNPTAFYLCASRPGSNNYGYTFGSGTRLTVV.

This clone was detected a few times. The chain carries TRBV28 and TRBJ2-7; no clear D. Deletions cut 5 bases from V and 3 bases from J, with 5 bases between. The germline V gene encodes CDR1 MDHEN and CDR2 SYDVKM. The CDR3 covers 11 residues. This chain's CDR3 is CASSPLYEQYF. The CDR3 region has the DNA TGTGCCAGCAGTCCCCTCTACGAGCAGTACTTC.

V gene TRBV6-5 combines with J gene TRBJ2-7; D not resolved. The V gene's germline CDR1 is MNHEY and CDR2 SVGAGI. This CDR3 spans 11 amino acids. Trimming took off 4 bases at V and 5 bases at J, with 6 bases between the two ends. The CDR3 spells CASSSGNEQYF. The CDR3 DNA reads TGTGCCAGCAGTTCCGGTAACGAGCAGTACTTC.